What follows are 12 T cell receptor beta chains derived from one specimen sequenced in a study of shared clonotypes between healthy human individuals. Cells designated naive CD8 were CD45RO-negative and were positively selected for CCR7, with terminally differentiated effector memory CD45RA+ cells excluded. Repertoires were generated with immunoSEQ multiplex PCR, while TCRdb's copy carries only in-frame clones and drops some. Of 660,000 or so clones in the sample, around 96% are singletons; the top ten hold roughly 0.12%. Sequencing was performed on naive CD8+ T cells sorted from blood. The source is a woman in her twenties or thirties in good health.

The gene calls are TRBV28 and TRBJ2-7; 12 bases map to TRBD2. The CDR3 loop spans 16 amino acids. Per the germline V gene, CDR1 is MDHEN and CDR2 is SYDVKM. V trimming: 3 bases; J trimming: 2 bases; junction bases outside the gene matches: 5. CDR3 DNA sequence: TGTGCCAGCAGTTTCCGGCGGACTAGCGGGGCCTACGAGCAGTACTTC. Protein product: CASSFRRTSGAYEQYF. Variable domain in full (rest from reference TRBV28 and TRBJ2-7): DVKVTQSSRYLVKRTGEKVFLECVQDMDHENMFWYRQDPGLGLRLIYFSYDVKMKEKGDIPEGYSVSREKKERFSLILESASTNQTSMYLCASSFRRTSGAYEQYFGPGTRLTVT.

This clone appeared a few times. The V call is TRBV29-1, the J call TRBJ2-2, with D possibly matching TRBD1 (6 bases). V shed 7 bases and J shed 5 bases, with 11 bases lying between them. The CDR3 totals 12 residues. Germline values: CDR1 SQVTM, CDR2 ANQGSEA. In nucleotides, the CDR3 is TGCAGCGGACAGGCGATAACCGGGGAGCTGTTTTTT. This encodes CSGQAITGELFF.

The chain recombines TRBV2 with TRBJ2-7; D perhaps matches TRBD2 (5 bases). Trimming left V 6 bases short and J 3 bases short, with 18 bases between. CDR3 length equals 15 residues. In germline, CDR1 is SNHLY, CDR2 FYNNEI. In DNA, the CDR3 is TGTGCCAGCAGCATGGAAGGACGGGAAGGCTACGAGCAGTACTTC. Residues: CASSMEGREGYEQYF. Looking up the rest from reference TRBV2 and TRBJ2-7 gives the full variable domain: EPEVTQTPSHQVTQMGQEVILRCVPISNHLYFYWYRQILGQKVEFLVSFYNNEISEKSEIFDDQFSVERPDGSNFTLKIRSTKLEDSAMYFCASSMEGREGYEQYFGPGTRLTVT.

The V gene is TRBV28, the J gene TRBJ1-1, with no clear D. The CDR3 is 14 amino acids. Germline V gives CDR1 MDHEN, CDR2 SYDVKM. Trimming shortened V by 2 bases and J by 1 base, and 8 bases separated the two germline ends. The CDR3 DNA reads TGTGCCAGCAGTTTAACCCGACAGAACACTGAAGCTTTCTTT. Its protein product is CASSLTRQNTEAFF.

Turning to this clone: Other DNA sequences from this sample encode an identical CDR3 as well. The genes are TRBV7-9 and TRBJ1-1, with D perhaps TRBD1 (6 bases). With 5 bases removed from V and 1 base from J, the gap between germline ends came to 8 bases. From germline, CDR1 is SEHNR and CDR2 FQNEAQ (reference sequence). CDR3 length: 13 amino acids. CDR3 in DNA: TGTGCCAGCAGCCCGACAGGGAACACTGAAGCTTTCTTT. This codes for CASSPTGNTEAFF. Filled out from reference TRBV7-9 and TRBJ1-1, the complete variable domain reads DTGVSQNPRHKITKRGQNVTFRCDPISEHNRLYWYRQTLGQGPEFLTYFQNEAQLEKSRLLSDRFSAERPKGSFSTLEIQRTEQGDSAMYLCASSPTGNTEAFFGQGTRLTVV.

DNA of the CDR3: TGCGCCAGCAGCTTGGAGTTGACTAGCGGGTACTACGAGCAGTACTTC. It specifies CASSLELTSGYYEQYF. The V gene is TRBV5-1, the J gene TRBJ2-7; 10 bases match TRBD2. V was clipped by 0 bases and J by 3 bases; unmatched bases: 6. Germline values: CDR1 SGHRS, CDR2 YFSETQ. The CDR3 contains 16 residues.

The chain couples TRBV15 to TRBJ1-2; D is possibly TRBD1 (5 bases). This CDR3 is built from 14 residues. CDR1 and CDR2 from the germline V gene are LNHNV and YYDKDF (reference sequence). With 0 bases removed from V and 10 bases from J, the gap between germline ends came to 15 bases. The CDR3 loop reads CATSRDGPGHDYTF. Written as DNA, the CDR3 is TGTGCCACCAGCAGAGATGGGCCAGGGCATGACTACACCTTC.

This rearrangement joins TRBV5-8 to TRBJ2-7, with a tentative D call TRBD2 (6 bases). The V and J ends lost 4 bases and 4 bases respectively, with 12 bases between them. Germline-derived CDR1 and CDR2 are SGHTS and YDEGEE. The CDR3 is 13 residues long. The CDR3 reads CASSPDGGYEQYF. CDR3 nucleotide sequence: TGTGCCAGCAGCCCGGACGGGGGATACGAGCAGTACTTC.

The chain recombines TRBV9 with TRBJ2-1; D may be TRBD2 (5 bases). The ends were cut back, 0 bases at V and 6 bases at J, with 13 bases in the middle. Germline V gives CDR1 SGDLS, CDR2 YYNGEE. This CDR3 has 15 amino acids. The chain's CDR3 is CASSVVAGKGNEQFF. Written as DNA, the CDR3 is TGTGCCAGCAGCGTAGTAGCCGGGAAGGGCAATGAGCAGTTCTTC.

The genes are TRBV27 and TRBJ1-4; 8 bases are a match to TRBD1. With V trimmed by 7 bases and J by 7 bases, 14 bases remained unmatched. The CDR3 is 16 residues long. Germline CDR1 and CDR2: MNHEY and SMNVEV (reference sequence). CDR3 region: CASKDRGSRVGEKLFF. In DNA form, the CDR3 reads TGTGCCAGCAAAGACAGGGGTAGTCGAGTAGGTGAAAAACTGTTTTTT. The full variable domain, completed using reference TRBV27 and TRBJ1-4, is EAQVTQNPRYLITVTGKKLTVTCSQNMNHEYMSWYRQDPGLGLRQIYYSMNVEVTDKGDVPEGYKVSRKEKRNFPLILESPSPNQTSLYFCASKDRGSRVGEKLFFGSGTQLSVL.

The V call is TRBV6-1, the J call TRBJ1-1, with TRBD1 as a possible D gene (6 bases). With 6 bases removed from V and 6 bases from J, the gap between germline ends came to 14 bases. The CDR3 consists of 13 residues. Germline CDR1 MNHNS, CDR2 SASEGT. In DNA form, the CDR3 reads TGTGCCAGCAGGGGCCCAGGGGATCCTGAAGCTTTCTTT. It encodes CASRGPGDPEAFF.

The rearrangement joins TRBV19 to TRBJ2-7; maybe TRBD1 (5 bases). CDR1 is LNHDA, CDR2 SQIVND, per germline (reference sequence). Trimming took off 4 bases at V and 2 bases at J, with 12 bases between the two ends. This CDR3 is built from 14 residues. The CDR3: CASSTRANAYEQYF. CDR3 coding DNA: TGTGCCAGTAGTACCAGGGCTAACGCCTACGAGCAGTACTTC.